This passage covers 3 T cell receptor beta chains from one sample sequenced in a study of blood T cell repertoires in COVID-19. TCRdb keeps only in-frame clones here, not all; method: immunoSEQ multiplex PCR. The table includes tens of thousands of clones, about nine tenths detected once. Input material: peripheral blood. The origin of the receptors is a man aged 65 to 85 with active or convalescent COVID-19.

The chain couples TRBV19 to TRBJ1-5, with D perhaps TRBD1 (6 bases). Trimming cost V 11 bases and J 6 bases, with 17 bases left between them. Germline CDR1 LNHDA, CDR2 SQIVND (reference sequence). The CDR3 covers 13 residues. In DNA form, the CDR3 reads TGTGCCGCCGCGGGGGCCGGAAGTCAGCCCCAGCATTTT. Amino acid sequence: CAAAGAGSQPQHF. The whole variable domain, filled in from reference TRBV19 and TRBJ1-5, reads DGGITQSPKYLFRKEGQNVTLSCEQNLNHDAMYWYRQDPGQGLRLIYYSQIVNDFQKGDIAEGYSVSREKKESFPLTVTSAQKNPTAFYLCAAAGAGSQPQHFGDGTRLSIL.

The rearrangement joins TRBV5-1 to TRBJ1-4; 10 bases align to TRBD1. Trimming cost V 4 bases and J 0 bases; bases outside gene matches: 9. CDR1 SGHRS and CDR2 YFSETQ come from the germline V gene. This CDR3 has 18 residues. Here the CDR3 DNA reads TGCGCCAGCAGCGCCGGGACAGGGGCCATTGCAACTAATGAAAAACTGTTTTTT. Its protein product is CASSAGTGAIATNEKLFF.

The gene calls are TRBV7-9 and TRBJ2-7; possibly TRBD2 for D (6 bases). V shed 5 bases and J shed 6 bases, with 8 bases lying between them. The V gene's germline CDR1 is SEHNR and CDR2 FQNEAQ (reference sequence). The CDR3 totals 11 residues. The CDR3: CASSPAGEQYF. CDR3 nucleotide sequence: TGTGCCAGCAGCCCAGCGGGCGAGCAGTACTTC.